This T cell receptor (beta chain) originates from a study of blood T cell repertoires in COVID-19. Libraries were prepared by immunoSEQ multiplex PCR; TCRdb keeps only in-frame clonotypes and omits some of them. The sample consists of around 250,000 clones, 75% to 90% of them appearing once. This clone appeared a single time. The germline V and J ends were trimmed by 1 base and 4 bases, with 14 bases remaining between them. The germline V gene has CDR1 SGHRS and CDR2 YFSETQ. The length of the CDR3 is 15 residues. The gene calls are TRBV5-1 and TRBJ1-1; D is undetermined. Input material: peripheral blood. The sequence was obtained from a human donor in a cohort sampled during active COVID-19. CDR3: CASSLSVPRSTEAFF. CDR3 bases: TGCGCCAGCAGCTTGAGTGTCCCCCGGAGCACTGAAGCTTTCTTT.